This T cell receptor beta chain was obtained from a study of T cell responses to AZD1222 COVID-19 vaccine (dated by TCRdb to the early 2020s). At the level of the whole study: Because spike-specific TCR depth and breadth did not differ between the two schedules, AZD1222 recipients who got a second dose at roughly 4 weeks were pooled with those who got a second dose at roughly 12 weeks. TCR sequencing was performed for 230 to 250 trial participants, of whom about 200 were given two doses of AZD1222 and around 25 were given two doses of MenACWY control vaccine. Trial participants were enrolled by age into subgroups of 18-55, 56-69 and 70-plus years, and roughly 160, 29 and 62 TCR-sequenced participants, respectively, were included in these subgroups.

The CDR3 regions of human TCRbeta chains were analyzed by immunosequencing. Per the authors' processing: Repertoire TCRs were checked for matches against a reference library of SARS-CoV-2-specific TCRs that had been generated using the MIRA antigen-specificity platform. Breadth was defined as the fraction of unique TCRs that were SARS-CoV-2-associated, and depth was defined as the fraction of total T cells that were SARS-CoV-2-associated. Using the MIRA data, each spike-specific TCR was mapped to the spike region that the TCR reacts to and placed in a CD4 or CD8 class. Log10-transformed breadth and depth values were compared by one-way ANOVA with Sidak's multiple comparisons tests. The table comes from immuneACCESS by way of TCRdb, which keeps in-frame sequences with V and J called. Part of the clones is missing from these tables; in studies checked, under half for an unresolved V gene and the rest for unknown reasons. That table gives V, J and clone size, and the DNA gave D and trimming. The sample contains roughly 180,000 clones, 94% of them found a single time. The ten largest clones take up around 0.66% of the sample.

The time point label corresponds to: baseline before first vaccination. Vaccinee samples were obtained from the UK trials COV001 and COV002, which included a single-blind randomized controlled phase 2/3 trial of AZD1222 (ChAdOx1 nCoV-19) in healthy adults. For TCRbeta chain sequencing, PBMC samples were collected from trial participants at day 0 and at day 28 after the second dose. The germline V end is reduced by 3 bases and the J end by 4 bases; junction bases left unmatched: 4. The CDR3 sequence holds 15 residues, the cysteine and phenylalanine included. The entry retains the CDR3 DNA only, 45 bases that are in frame from base 1. The germline V gene specifies SGHNT as CDR1 and YENEEA as CDR2. General study outcomes and caveats: Only five or six AZD1222 recipients were SARS-CoV-2 seropositive at baseline, limiting conclusions about previously exposed vaccinees. A significant rise in spike-specific TCR breadth and depth was observed after two AZD1222 doses relative to day 0 and relative to MenACWY recipients. Reportedly, almost half of the unique spike-specific TCRs recognized epitopes lying outside the regions that are mutated in the B.1.351 and B.1.1.7 variants. Participants were mostly white British and included more females than males, and it was suggested by the authors that clonal diversity may have been underestimated. The vaccine-associated CD4 TCRs covered the entire spike protein, and the dominant responses fell in regions 160-218 and 743-854. Because no samples from the day 14 peak response were available, repertoires could be characterized only after the peak T cell response. In the small 56-69-year group, the increase in depth fell short of significance, most likely because of low power.

For this clone: The specificity of this receptor is unknown. Base qualities are not provided; no much larger clone lies one nucleotide away.

This specimen consisted of peripheral blood, obtained on day 0 of AZD1222 vaccination. This sequence uses TRBV11-3 and TRBJ2-1, and TRBD2 aligns with 9 junction nucleotides. The clonotype originates from an adult in good health. The base sequence is TGTGCCAGCAGCTTTGGCGGGAGGGCTTACAATGAGCAGTTCTTC. This sequence encodes CASSFGGRAYNEQFF.